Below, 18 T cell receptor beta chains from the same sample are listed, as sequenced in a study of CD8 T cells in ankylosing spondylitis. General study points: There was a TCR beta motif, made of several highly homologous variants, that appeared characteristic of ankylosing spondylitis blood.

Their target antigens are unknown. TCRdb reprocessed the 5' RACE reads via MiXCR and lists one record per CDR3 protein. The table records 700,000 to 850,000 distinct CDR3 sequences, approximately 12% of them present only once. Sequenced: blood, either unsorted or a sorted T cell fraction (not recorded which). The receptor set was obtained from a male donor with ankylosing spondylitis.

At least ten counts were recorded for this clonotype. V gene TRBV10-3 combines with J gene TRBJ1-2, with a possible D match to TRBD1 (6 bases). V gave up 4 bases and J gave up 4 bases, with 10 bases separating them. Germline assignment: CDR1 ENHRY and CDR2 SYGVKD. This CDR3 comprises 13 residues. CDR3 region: CAISGGTIYGYTF. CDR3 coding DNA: TGTGCCATCAGTGGGGGGACAATCTATGGCTACACCTTC.

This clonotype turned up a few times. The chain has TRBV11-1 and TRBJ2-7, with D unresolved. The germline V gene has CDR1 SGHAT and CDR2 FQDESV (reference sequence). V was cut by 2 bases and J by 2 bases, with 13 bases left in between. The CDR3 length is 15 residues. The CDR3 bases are TGTGCCAGCAGCTTACTCGCAGGCGAAACCTACGAGCAGTACTTC. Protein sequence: CASSLLAGETYEQYF. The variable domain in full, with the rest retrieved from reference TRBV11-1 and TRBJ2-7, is EAEVAQSPRYKITEKSQAVAFWCDPISGHATLYWYRQILGQGPELLVQFQDESVVDDSQLPKDRFSAERLKGVDSTLKIQPAELGDSAMYLCASSLLAGETYEQYFGPGTRLTVT.

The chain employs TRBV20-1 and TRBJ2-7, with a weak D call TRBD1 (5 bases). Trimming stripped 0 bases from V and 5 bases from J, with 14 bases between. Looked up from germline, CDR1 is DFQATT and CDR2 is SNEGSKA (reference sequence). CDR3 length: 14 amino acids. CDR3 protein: CSARDRQGSDEQYF. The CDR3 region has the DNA TGCAGTGCTAGAGATCGGCAGGGAAGCGACGAGCAGTACTTC.

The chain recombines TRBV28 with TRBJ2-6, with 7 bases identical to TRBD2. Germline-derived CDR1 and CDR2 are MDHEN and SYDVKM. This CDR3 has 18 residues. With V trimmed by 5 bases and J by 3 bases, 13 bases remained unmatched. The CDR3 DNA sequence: TGTGCCAGCAGTAGCTCCGGACTAGTCGTTGGTGGGGCCAACGTCCTGACTTTC. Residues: CASSSSGLVVGGANVLTF.

This CDR3 reads CASSTDSPKRYEQYF. The CDR3, as DNA: TGTGCCAGCAGCACGGACAGTCCCAAGAGATACGAGCAGTACTTC. This rearrangement joins TRBV7-2 to TRBJ2-7; a possible D gene is TRBD1 (6 bases). CDR1 and CDR2 (germline): SGHTA, FQGNSA. This CDR3 region has 15 residues. The V and J ends lost 5 bases and 4 bases respectively, with 18 bases between them.

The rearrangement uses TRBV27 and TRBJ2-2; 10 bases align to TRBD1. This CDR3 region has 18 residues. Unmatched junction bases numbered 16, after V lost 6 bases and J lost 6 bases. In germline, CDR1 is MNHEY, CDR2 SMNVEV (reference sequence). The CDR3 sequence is CASSSVLGQGIWPGELFF. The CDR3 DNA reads TGTGCCAGCAGCTCCGTCCTGGGACAGGGGATATGGCCCGGGGAGCTGTTTTTT.

Here the CDR3 reads CASSQPRVSVSTGELFF. CDR3 bases: TGTGCCAGCAGTCAACCCAGGGTATCGGTGTCGACCGGGGAGCTGTTTTTT. The genes are TRBV7-9 and TRBJ2-2; tentatively, D is TRBD1 (5 bases). Looked up from germline, CDR1 is SEHNR and CDR2 is FQNEAQ (reference sequence). The V end was cut by 6 bases, the J end by 5 bases, with 22 bases between. This CDR3 comprises 17 residues.

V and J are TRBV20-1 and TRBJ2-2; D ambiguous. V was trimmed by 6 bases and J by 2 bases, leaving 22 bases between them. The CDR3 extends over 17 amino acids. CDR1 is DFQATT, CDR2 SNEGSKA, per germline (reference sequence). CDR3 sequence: CSAPTLTSPPNTGELFF. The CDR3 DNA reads TGCAGTGCCCCAACCCTGACCTCCCCCCCTAACACCGGGGAGCTGTTTTTT.

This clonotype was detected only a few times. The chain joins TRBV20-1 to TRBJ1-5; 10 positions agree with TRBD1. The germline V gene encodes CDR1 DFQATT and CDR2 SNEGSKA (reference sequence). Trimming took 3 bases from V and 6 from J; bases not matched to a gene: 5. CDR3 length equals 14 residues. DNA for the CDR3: TGCAGTGCTAGGGGCCGACAGGGGGCTCAGCCCCAGCATTTT. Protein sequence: CSARGRQGAQPQHF.

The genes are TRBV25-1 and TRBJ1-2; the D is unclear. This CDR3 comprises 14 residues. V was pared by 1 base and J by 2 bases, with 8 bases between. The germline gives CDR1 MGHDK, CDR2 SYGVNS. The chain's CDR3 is CASSEFRVNYGYTF. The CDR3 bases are TGTGCCAGCAGTGAATTTAGGGTGAACTATGGCTACACCTTC.

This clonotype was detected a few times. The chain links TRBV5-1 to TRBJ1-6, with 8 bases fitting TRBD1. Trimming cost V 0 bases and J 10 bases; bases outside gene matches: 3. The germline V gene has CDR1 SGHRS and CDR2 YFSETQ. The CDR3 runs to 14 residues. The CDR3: CASSLDRGISPLHF. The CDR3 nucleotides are TGCGCCAGCAGCTTGGACAGGGGGATATCACCCCTCCACTTT.

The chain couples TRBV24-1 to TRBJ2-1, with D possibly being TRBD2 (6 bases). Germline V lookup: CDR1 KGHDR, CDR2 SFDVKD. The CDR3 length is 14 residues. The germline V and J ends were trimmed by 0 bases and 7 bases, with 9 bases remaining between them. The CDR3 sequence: CATSDLRRENEQFF. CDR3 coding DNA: TGTGCCACCAGTGATTTGCGACGGGAGAATGAGCAGTTCTTC.

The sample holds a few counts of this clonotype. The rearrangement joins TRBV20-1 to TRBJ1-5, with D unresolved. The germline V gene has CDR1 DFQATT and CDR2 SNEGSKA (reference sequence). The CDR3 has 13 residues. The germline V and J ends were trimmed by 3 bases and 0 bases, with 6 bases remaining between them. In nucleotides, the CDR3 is TGCAGTGCTAGGTCAGATAGCAATCAGCCCCAGCATTTT. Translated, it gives CSARSDSNQPQHF.

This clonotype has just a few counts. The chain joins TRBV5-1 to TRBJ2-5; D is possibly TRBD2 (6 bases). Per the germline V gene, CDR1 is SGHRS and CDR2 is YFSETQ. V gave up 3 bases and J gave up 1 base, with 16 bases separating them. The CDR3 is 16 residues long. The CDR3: CASSSAPRGTQETQYF. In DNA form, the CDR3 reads TGCGCCAGCAGCTCCGCTCCCCGGGGGACCCAAGAGACCCAGTACTTC. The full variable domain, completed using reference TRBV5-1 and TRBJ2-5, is KAGVTQTPRYLIKTRGQQVTLSCSPISGHRSVSWYQQTPGQGLQFLFEYFSETQRNKGNFPGRFSGRQFSNSRSEMNVSTLELGDSALYLCASSSAPRGTQETQYFGPGTRLLVL.

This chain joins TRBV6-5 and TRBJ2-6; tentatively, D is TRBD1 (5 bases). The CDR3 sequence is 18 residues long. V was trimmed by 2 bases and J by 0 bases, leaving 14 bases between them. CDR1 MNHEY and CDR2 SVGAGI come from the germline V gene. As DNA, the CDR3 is TGTGCCAGCAGTTACAAGATCTTACAGGTCTCTGGGGCCAACGTCCTGACTTTC. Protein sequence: CASSYKILQVSGANVLTF.

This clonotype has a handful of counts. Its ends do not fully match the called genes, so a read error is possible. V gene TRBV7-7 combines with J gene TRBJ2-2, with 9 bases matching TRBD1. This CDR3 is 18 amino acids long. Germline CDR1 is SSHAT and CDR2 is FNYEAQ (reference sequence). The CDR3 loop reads CASSLAIGTGLNTGELFF. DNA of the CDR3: TGTGCTAGCAGCTTAGCGATAGGGACAGGGCTGAACACCGGGGAGCTGTTTTTT.

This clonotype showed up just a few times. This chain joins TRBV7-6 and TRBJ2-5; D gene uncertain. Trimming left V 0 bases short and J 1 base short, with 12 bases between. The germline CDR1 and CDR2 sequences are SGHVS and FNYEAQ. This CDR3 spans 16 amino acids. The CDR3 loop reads CASSLARTGPQETQYF. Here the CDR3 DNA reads TGTGCCAGCAGCTTAGCGCGTACCGGGCCCCAAGAGACCCAGTACTTC.

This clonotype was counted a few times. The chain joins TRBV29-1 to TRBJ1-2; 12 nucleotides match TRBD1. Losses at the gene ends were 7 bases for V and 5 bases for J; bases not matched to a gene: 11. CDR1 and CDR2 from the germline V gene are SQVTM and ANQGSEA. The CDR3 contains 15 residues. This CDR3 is CSAGPGQGARYGYTF. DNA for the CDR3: TGCAGCGCTGGTCCGGGACAGGGGGCTCGGTATGGCTACACCTTC.